This note documents a single T cell receptor beta chain sequence. No antigen is known for it. Other DNA sequences of this sample code for an identical CDR3. This sample's time point: before natalizumab initiation. Every listed patient previously received interferon beta; all PML patients were women. Before the first natalizumab infusion, T0 blood samples were taken. This entry comes from a study of multiple sclerosis patients with progressive multifocal leukoencephalopathy. Study-level results: Before and during natalizumab, the clones expanded at PML already existed.

The germline gives CDR1 GTSNPN, CDR2 SVGIG (reference sequence). The CDR3 is 14 amino acids. V lost 5 bases, J lost 1 base, and 11 bases lay in between. Sequenced by immunoSEQ multiplex PCR; TCRdb stores in-frame clones only, minus some. The sample records tens of thousands of clones, 85% to 90% being singletons. The clonotype originates from a human donor with multiple sclerosis. The gene calls are TRBV30 and TRBJ2-2; D possibly matches TRBD1 or TRBD2 (6 bases each). Sequenced: PBMCs. CDR3 nucleotides: TGTGCCTGGCGGGGGCGGGGGAACACCGGGGAGCTGTTTTTT. Translating gives CAWRGRGNTGELFF.